Listed below are T cell receptor beta chains from one sample, sequenced in a study of CD8+CD57+ T cells in acquired aplastic anemia. One entry per CDR3 protein, called by TCRdb with MiXCR from the reads. The sample yields some 150,000 distinct CDR3 sequences, 65% to 75% seen once. Material for sequencing was sorted CD4+, CD8+, or CD8+CD57+ T cells (not recorded which) from PBMCs. These receptor sequences come from a human donor with aplastic anemia. Both conserved end residues are part of each CDR3. The D gene is left open where the match is weak. A clone size is listed for some rows: how often the clone was seen (once, few, many), or a class if it is expanded.

d_gene | abundance | j_gene | v_gene | CDR3nt | CDR3aa
TRBD1 | - | TRBJ2-7 | TRBV10-3 | TGTGCCATCAGTGACGGTTTAGGACAGGCCTACGAGCAGTACTTC | CAISDGLGQAYEQYF
- | - | TRBJ1-1 | TRBV25-1 | TGTGCCAGCAGTGAATCCCTGAACACTGAAGCTTTCTTT | CASSESLNTEAFF
TRBD1 | - | TRBJ2-1 | TRBV12-3/TRBV12-4 | TGTGCCAGCAGTGGAACCGGGACAGCGAACAATGAGCAGTTCTTC | CASSGTGTANNEQFF
TRBD2 | - | TRBJ2-2 | TRBV7-2 | TGTGCCAGCAGCACCCAACCGGGACTAGCGTCCGGGGAGCTGTTTTTT | CASSTQPGLASGELFF
- | - | TRBJ1-2 | TRBV20-1 | TGCAGTGCAAAGAGGTCGTCGTCGGTGGGCTACACCTTC | CSAKRSSSVGYTF
TRBD2 | - | TRBJ2-7 | TRBV29-1 | TGCAGCCTGAGGGGACTAGCGGGAGAGCAGTACTTC | CSLRGLAGEQYF
TRBD1 | - | TRBJ1-1 | TRBV19 | TGTGCCAGTAGTTCCACAGGGGTGAACACTGAAGCTTTCTTT | CASSSTGVNTEAFF
- | - | TRBJ2-1 | TRBV7-7 | TGTGCCAGCAGCTTAGAAGGGGGTTTCGAGCAGTTCTTC | CASSLEGGFEQFF
- | - | TRBJ2-7 | TRBV4-3 | TGCGCCAGCAGCCACAGGGTGGGCTACGAGCAGTACTTC | CASSHRVGYEQYF
TRBD2 | - | TRBJ2-1 | TRBV20-1 | TGCAGTGCTAAGGGGCCTCGGCGGGGGGACAATGAGCAGTTCTTC | CSAKGPRRGDNEQFF
TRBD2 | once | TRBJ2-5 | TRBV27 | TGTGCCAGCAGTTTATGGGCGGGGGTACAAGAGACCCAGTACTTC | CASSLWAGVQETQYF
TRBD2 | few | TRBJ2-7 | TRBV2 | TGTGCCAGCAGTAGTAGCGGGGGGTCCTCCTACGAGCAGTACTTC | CASSSSGGSSYEQYF
- | - | TRBJ2-3 | TRBV11-1 | TGTGCCAGCAGCTTCTCGTGGGAGGGCACAGATACGCAGTATTTT | CASSFSWEGTDTQYF
- | - | TRBJ2-4 | TRBV5-5 | TGTGCCAGCAGCCCCGGACAGAGCCTAGCCAAAAACATTCAGTACTTC | CASSPGQSLAKNIQYF
- | - | TRBJ1-1 | TRBV7-9 | TGTGCCAGCAGCTTGGCCCCCGACAGGATTGGGGGCACTGAAGCTTTCTTT | CASSLAPDRIGGTEAFF
- | - | TRBJ1-2 | TRBV10-3 | TGTGCCATCAGTGGCGGGGGGCTCGGTGGCTACACCTTC | CAISGGGLGGYTF
- | - | TRBJ2-7 | TRBV20-1 | TGCAGTGCTAGAGACTTCGCGCTGGCCTACGAGCAGTACTTC | CSARDFALAYEQYF
- | - | TRBJ2-7 | TRBV2 | TGTGCCAGCACTCGAATGATTACTACTCCCGAGCAGTACTTC | CASTRMITTPEQYF